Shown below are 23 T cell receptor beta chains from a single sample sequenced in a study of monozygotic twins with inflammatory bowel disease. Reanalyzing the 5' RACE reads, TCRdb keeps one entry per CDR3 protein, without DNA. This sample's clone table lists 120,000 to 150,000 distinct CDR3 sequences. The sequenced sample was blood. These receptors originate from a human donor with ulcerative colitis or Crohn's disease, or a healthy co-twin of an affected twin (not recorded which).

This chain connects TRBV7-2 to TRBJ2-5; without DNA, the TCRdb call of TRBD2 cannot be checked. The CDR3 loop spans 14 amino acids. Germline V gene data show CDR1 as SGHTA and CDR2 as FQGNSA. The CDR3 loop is CASSHRAGQETQYF.

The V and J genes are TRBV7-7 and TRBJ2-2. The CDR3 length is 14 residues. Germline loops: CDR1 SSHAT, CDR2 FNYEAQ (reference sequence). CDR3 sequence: CASSLTRSGGELFF.

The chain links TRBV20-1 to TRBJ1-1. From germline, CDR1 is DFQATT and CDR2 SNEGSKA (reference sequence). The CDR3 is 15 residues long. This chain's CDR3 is CSAGSSGVRRTEAFF.

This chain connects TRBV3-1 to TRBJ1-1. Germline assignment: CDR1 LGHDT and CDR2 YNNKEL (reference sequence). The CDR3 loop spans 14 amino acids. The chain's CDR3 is CASSQDLMDTEAFF.

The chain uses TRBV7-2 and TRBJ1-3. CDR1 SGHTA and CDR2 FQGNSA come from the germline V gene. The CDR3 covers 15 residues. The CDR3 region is CASSPLHSSGNTIYF.

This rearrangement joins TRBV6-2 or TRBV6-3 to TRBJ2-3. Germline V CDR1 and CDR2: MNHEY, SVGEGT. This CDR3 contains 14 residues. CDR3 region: CASSYRVVTDTQYF.

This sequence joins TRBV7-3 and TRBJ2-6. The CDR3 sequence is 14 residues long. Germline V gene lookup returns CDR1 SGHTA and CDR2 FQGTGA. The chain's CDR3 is CASSLSVGANVLTF.

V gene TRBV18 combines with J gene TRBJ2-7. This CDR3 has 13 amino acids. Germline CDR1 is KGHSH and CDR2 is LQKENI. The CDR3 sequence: CASSPWSSYEQYF.

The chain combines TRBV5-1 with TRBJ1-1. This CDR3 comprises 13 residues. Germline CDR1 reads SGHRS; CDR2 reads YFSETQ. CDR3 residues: CASSLTQNTEAFF.

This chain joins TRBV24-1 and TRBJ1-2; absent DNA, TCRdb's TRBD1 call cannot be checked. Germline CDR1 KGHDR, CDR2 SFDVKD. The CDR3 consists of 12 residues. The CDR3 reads CATSDDDRDYTF.

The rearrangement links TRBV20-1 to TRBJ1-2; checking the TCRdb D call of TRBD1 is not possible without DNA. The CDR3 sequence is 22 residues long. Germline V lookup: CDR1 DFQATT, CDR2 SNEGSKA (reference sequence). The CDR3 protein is CSARLISGTNIKKSQNNYGYTF.

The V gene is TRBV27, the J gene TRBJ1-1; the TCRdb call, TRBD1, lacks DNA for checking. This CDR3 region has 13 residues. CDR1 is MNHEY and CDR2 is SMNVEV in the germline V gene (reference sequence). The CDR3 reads CASSPPPYTEAFF.

CDR3 loop: CASSFDRASSTDTQYF. The chain links TRBV12-3 or TRBV12-4 to TRBJ2-3; no DNA is available, so the TRBD1 call from TCRdb remains unchecked. The CDR3 totals 16 residues.

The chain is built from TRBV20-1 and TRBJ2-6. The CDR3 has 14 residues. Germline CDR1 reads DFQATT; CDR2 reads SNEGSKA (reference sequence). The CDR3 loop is CSASQGSGANVLTF.

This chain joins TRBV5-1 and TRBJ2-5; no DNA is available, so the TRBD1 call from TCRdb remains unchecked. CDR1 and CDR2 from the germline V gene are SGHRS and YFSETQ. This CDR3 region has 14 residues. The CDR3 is CASSLAGTEETQYF.

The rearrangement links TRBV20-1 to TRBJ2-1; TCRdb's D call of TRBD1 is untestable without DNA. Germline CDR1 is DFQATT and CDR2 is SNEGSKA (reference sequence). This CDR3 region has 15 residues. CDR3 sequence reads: CSAPRSGVSHNEQFF.

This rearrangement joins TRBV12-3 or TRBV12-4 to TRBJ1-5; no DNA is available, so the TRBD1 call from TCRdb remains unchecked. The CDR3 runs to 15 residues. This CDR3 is CASSLGGSGNQPQHF.

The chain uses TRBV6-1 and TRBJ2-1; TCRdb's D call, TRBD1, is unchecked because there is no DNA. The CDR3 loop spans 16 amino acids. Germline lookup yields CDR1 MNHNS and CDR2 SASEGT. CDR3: CASSGRDRGTDNEQFF.

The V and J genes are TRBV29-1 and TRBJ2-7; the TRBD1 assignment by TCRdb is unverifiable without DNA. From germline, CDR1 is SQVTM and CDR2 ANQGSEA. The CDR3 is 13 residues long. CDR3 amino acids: CSVAGPNFYEQYF.

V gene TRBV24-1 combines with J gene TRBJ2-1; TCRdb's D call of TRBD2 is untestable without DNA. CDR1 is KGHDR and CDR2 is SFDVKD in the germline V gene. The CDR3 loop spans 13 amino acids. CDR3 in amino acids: CATSDLAGYEQFF.

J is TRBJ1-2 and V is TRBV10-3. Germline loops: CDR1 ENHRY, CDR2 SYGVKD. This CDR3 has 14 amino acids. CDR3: CAVSEGGTNYGYTF.

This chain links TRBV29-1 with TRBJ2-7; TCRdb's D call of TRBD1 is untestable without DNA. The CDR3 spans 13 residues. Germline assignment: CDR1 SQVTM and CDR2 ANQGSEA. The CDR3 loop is CSVVASPGYEQYF.

Here the CDR3 reads CSAYTGSLSGNTIYF. The gene calls are TRBV20-1 and TRBJ1-3; the TCRdb D gene call, TRBD1, has no DNA to confirm it. The CDR3 consists of 15 residues. Germline V gives CDR1 DFQATT, CDR2 SNEGSKA (reference sequence).